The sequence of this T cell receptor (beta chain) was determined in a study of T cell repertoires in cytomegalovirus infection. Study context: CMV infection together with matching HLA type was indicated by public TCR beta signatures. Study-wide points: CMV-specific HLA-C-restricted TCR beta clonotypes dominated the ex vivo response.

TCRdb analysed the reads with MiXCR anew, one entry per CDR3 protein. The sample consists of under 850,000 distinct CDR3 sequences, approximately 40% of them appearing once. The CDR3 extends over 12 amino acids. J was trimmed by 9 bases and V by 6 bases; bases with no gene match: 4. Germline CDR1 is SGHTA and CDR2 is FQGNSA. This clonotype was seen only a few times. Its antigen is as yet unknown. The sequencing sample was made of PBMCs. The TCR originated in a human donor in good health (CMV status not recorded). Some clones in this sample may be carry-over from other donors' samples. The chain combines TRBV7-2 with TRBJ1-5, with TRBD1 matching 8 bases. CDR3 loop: CASSRDRGPQHF. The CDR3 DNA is TGTGCCAGCAGTCGAGACAGGGGGCCCCAGCATTTT.